This TCR beta chain comes out of a study of CD8 T cells in Susac syndrome. Reverse transcription of 0.5 to 1 ug RNA was performed with random hexamers. Amplification of TCR beta CDR3 spanned 54 Vbeta and 13 Jbeta via immunoSEQ multiplex PCR. TCRdb reprocessed the immunoSEQ multiplex PCR reads with MiXCR, giving one entry per CDR3 protein. The data hold some 140,000 distinct CDR3 sequences, with roughly 89% observed a single time. FACS enriched CD8+ TEMRA cells, while bulk CD8+ and CD4+ were negatively isolated. Trimming removed 3 bases from V and 4 bases from J; junction bases left unmatched: 2. The CDR3 runs to 13 residues. Germline V gene lookup returns CDR1 MNHNS and CDR2 SASEGT.

The sequence derives from a human donor with multiple sclerosis. The chain is built from TRBV6-1 and TRBJ1-1; 7 bases fit TRBD1. What was sequenced was CD8+ T cells from PBMCs. The CDR3 nucleotides read TGTGCCAGCAGTGACAGGGGGGGCACTGAAGCTTTCTTT. This encodes CASSDRGGTEAFF.